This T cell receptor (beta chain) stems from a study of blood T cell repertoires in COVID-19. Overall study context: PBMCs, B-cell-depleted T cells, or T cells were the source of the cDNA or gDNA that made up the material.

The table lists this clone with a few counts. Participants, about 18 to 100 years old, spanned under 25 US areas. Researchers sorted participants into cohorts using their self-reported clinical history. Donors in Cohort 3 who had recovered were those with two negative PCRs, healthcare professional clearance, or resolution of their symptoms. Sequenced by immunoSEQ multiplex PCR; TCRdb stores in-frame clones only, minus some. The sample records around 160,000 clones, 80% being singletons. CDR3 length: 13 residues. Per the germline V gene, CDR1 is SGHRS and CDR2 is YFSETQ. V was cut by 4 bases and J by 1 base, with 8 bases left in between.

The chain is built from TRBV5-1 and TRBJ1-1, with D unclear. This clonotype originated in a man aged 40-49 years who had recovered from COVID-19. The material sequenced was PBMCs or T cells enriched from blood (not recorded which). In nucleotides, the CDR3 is TGCGCCAGCAGCGTAGCAGAGAACACTGAAGCTTTCTTT. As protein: CASSVAENTEAFF. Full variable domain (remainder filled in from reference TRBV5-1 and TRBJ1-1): KAGVTQTPRYLIKTRGQQVTLSCSPISGHRSVSWYQQTPGQGLQFLFEYFSETQRNKGNFPGRFSGRQFSNSRSEMNVSTLELGDSALYLCASSVAENTEAFFGQGTRLTVV.